This is a list of T cell receptor beta chains from one sample in a study of T cells in Graves' hyperthyroidism and ophthalmopathy. TCRdb reprocessed the multiplex PCR reads with MiXCR, giving one entry per CDR3 protein. This table holds about 290,000 distinct CDR3 sequences, approximately 14% found once. Sequencing was done on a sample of blood. These receptors originate from a woman aged 45-65 years with Graves' hyperthyroidism that later progressed to Graves' ophthalmopathy. Each CDR3 is given with its conserved first and last residue. Each record gives: V gene, D gene, J gene, clone size, CDR3 DNA, CDR3 protein. A D gene is named only where the DNA matches it firmly. Clone sizes are given selectively: once, few, many, or a class where the clone is expanded.

TRBV11-3,NA,TRBJ2-1,many,TGTGCCAGCAGCTTGGACGGCTCCTACAATGAGCAGTTCTTC,CASSLDGSYNEQFF
TRBV2,NA,TRBJ2-3,many,TGTGCCAGCACCCGAGGGGGTCATCCTAGCACAGATACGCAGTATTTT,CASTRGGHPSTDTQYF
TRBV4-1,TRBD2,TRBJ2-1,once,TGCGCCAGCAGCCAAGGGCCGGGAGGGGTTAATGAGCAGTTCTTC,CASSQGPGGVNEQFF
TRBV29-1,TRBD2,TRBJ2-3,many,TGCAGCGTTGAAGATAGGGTAGCGGGAGATACGCAGTATTTT,CSVEDRVAGDTQYF
TRBV11-2,NA,TRBJ1-6,NA,TGTGCCAGCAGCTTGTGGGGAGCCTATAATTCACCCCTCCACTTT,CASSLWGAYNSPLHF
TRBV6-1,TRBD1,TRBJ1-2,few,TGTGCCAGCGACAGGGGGGATGGCTACACCTTC,CASDRGDGYTF
TRBV7-8,NA,TRBJ1-2,NA,TGTGCCAGCAGCTTAAGCGCGGCAGCAATCACTAACTATGGCTACACCTTC,CASSLSAAAITNYGYTF
TRBV11-2,NA,TRBJ1-5,many,TGTGCCAGCAGCGTAGGTGCCGGGGGATATCAGCCCCAGCATTTT,CASSVGAGGYQPQHF
TRBV28,NA,TRBJ1-5,many,TGTGCCAGCAGTCCCTTCACAGGGTTTCAGCCCCAGCATTTT,CASSPFTGFQPQHF
TRBV20-1,NA,TRBJ1-4,NA,TGCAGTGCTAGACAGTTTGAAAAACTGTTTTTT,CSARQFEKLFF
TRBV10-2,TRBD1,TRBJ2-1,many,TGCGCCAGCAGTGACAGGGGGCGCAATGAGCAGTTCTTC,CASSDRGRNEQFF
TRBV3-1,NA,TRBJ1-6,many,TGTGCCAGCAGCCTCACAGGTCAGGATTCACCCCTCCACTTT,CASSLTGQDSPLHF
TRBV5-1,TRBD1,TRBJ2-1,NA,TGCGCCAGCAGCGGGACAGGGGGGCTCAATGAGCAGTTCTTC,CASSGTGGLNEQFF
TRBV2,TRBD2,TRBJ2-1,many,TGTGCCAGCCTATTACTAGCGGGAGGGCGAAATGAGCAGTTCTTC,CASLLLAGGRNEQFF
TRBV4-1,NA,TRBJ2-7,NA,TGCGCCAGCAGCCAAGGTGTAGACGCCTACGAGCAGTACTTC,CASSQGVDAYEQYF
TRBV6-1,NA,TRBJ2-1,many,TGTGCCAGCCAAAGGGGGGCGTACAATGAGCAGTTCTTC,CASQRGAYNEQFF
TRBV20-1,NA,TRBJ2-7,NA,TGCAGTGCTAGGAACGCGGGAGAGCAGTACTTC,CSARNAGEQYF
TRBV7-3,NA,TRBJ2-2,few,TGTGCCAGCAGCTCCGTAGGGACGAACACCGGGGAGCTGTTTTTT,CASSSVGTNTGELFF
TRBV25-1,NA,TRBJ1-4,many,TGTGCCAGCAGCCAATGGGACCGAATTGAAAAACTGTTTTTT,CASSQWDRIEKLFF
TRBV4-1,TRBD2,TRBJ2-7,NA,TGCGCCAGCAGCCAAGTTGACGGGAGGCCCCCCTACGAGCAGTACTTC,CASSQVDGRPPYEQYF
TRBV7-6,TRBD2,TRBJ2-3,many,TGTGCCAGCAGCACGGGACTAGCGGGCCCAGATACGCAGTATTTT,CASSTGLAGPDTQYF
TRBV20-1,TRBD2,TRBJ2-3,many,TGCAGTGCTAGAACCCAACTAGCGGGGAGCACAGATACGCAGTATTTT,CSARTQLAGSTDTQYF
TRBV24-1,NA,TRBJ2-1,many,TGTGCCACCAGTGACAGACTAGGTGAGCAGTTCTTC,CATSDRLGEQFF
TRBV5-1,NA,TRBJ1-1,many,TGCGCCAGCAGAGAACAAATGAACACTGAAGCTTTCTTT,CASREQMNTEAFF
TRBV2,NA,TRBJ1-2,many,TGTGCCAGCACCGGGCAGGGAAACTATGGCTACACCTTC,CASTGQGNYGYTF
TRBV7-3,TRBD2,TRBJ2-1,NA,TGTGCCAGCAGCCGGGGACTAGCGGGAGATGTGGGGCAGTTCTTC,CASSRGLAGDVGQFF
TRBV28,TRBD2,TRBJ2-1,many,TGTGCCACGACCTCGGGACTAGCGGGAGGGCATCAGTTCTTC,CATTSGLAGGHQFF